This TCR beta chain was identified in a study of human T cells and chemical hapten exposure. Germline values: CDR1 MDHEN, CDR2 SYDVKM. Trimming took 4 bases from V and 10 from J; bases not matched to a gene: 10. The CDR3 has 15 residues. This clonotype was observed a handful of times. Time point in this sample: patch test 3, about 24 weeks after DPC sensitization. The treatment denotes: therapeutic diphenylcyclopropenone sensitization with weekly scalp DPC. TCRdb ran MiXCR on the RACE reads and lists one entry per CDR3 protein. The table records about 190,000 distinct CDR3 sequences, about 25% of them present only once.

The sequencing used whole blood, collected in connection with sensitization to the hapten diphenylcyclopropenone (DPC). This clonotype originated in a woman aged 40-49 years with alopecia areata. Some clones in this sample may be carry-over from other donors' samples. The chain carries TRBV28 and TRBJ1-6; 7 bases agree with TRBD1. CDR3 residues: CASSSLTGRFSPLHF. CDR3 coding DNA: TGTGCCAGCAGTTCCCTGACAGGGAGGTTCTCACCCCTCCACTTT. Looking up the rest from reference TRBV28 and TRBJ1-6 gives the full variable domain: DVKVTQSSRYLVKRTGEKVFLECVQDMDHENMFWYRQDPGLGLRLIYFSYDVKMKEKGDIPEGYSVSREKKERFSLILESASTNQTSMYLCASSSLTGRFSPLHFGNGTRLTVT.